One sample yielded the 20 T cell receptor beta chains listed below, sequenced in a study of shared clonotypes between healthy human individuals. Naive CD8 isolation took CD45RO-negative cells positively selected for CCR7 and excluded terminally differentiated effector memory CD45RA+ cells. Produced via immunoSEQ multiplex PCR; TCRdb's table is partial and in-frame only. This sample yields under 2,000,000 clones, of which over 85% are seen a single time; more than 0.95% belongs to the top ten. Specimen: naive CD8+ T cells sorted from blood. The receptor source for this set is a man between 18 and 29 years old in good health.

This chain connects TRBV4-1 to TRBJ1-5; no definite D call. The CDR3 totals 17 residues. Between the trimmed V and J ends, which lost 4 bases and 3 bases, there was a span of 19 bases. Germline CDR1 is MGHRA and CDR2 is YSYEKL. The CDR3 DNA sequence: TGCGCCAGCAGCCCAGGCTTAGGAGGCAGAAACAATCAGCCCCAGCATTTT. Residues: CASSPGLGGRNNQPQHF.

V is TRBV5-1 and J is TRBJ1-3, with a tentative D call TRBD1 (5 bases). Per the germline V gene, CDR1 is SGHRS and CDR2 is YFSETQ. The CDR3 is made up of 15 amino acids. V was shortened by 4 bases and J by 4 bases, with 15 bases between the two germline ends. Written as DNA, the CDR3 is TGCGCCAGCAGCCCCCGGGGCGGGGACGGAAACACCATATATTTT. It codes for CASSPRGGDGNTIYF.

The chain links TRBV19 to TRBJ1-1, with a tentative D call TRBD1 (5 bases). The CDR3 loop spans 14 amino acids. The germline CDR1 and CDR2 sequences are LNHDA and SQIVND (reference sequence). V was shortened by 5 bases and J by 4 bases, with 14 bases between the two germline ends. CDR3 bases: TGTGCCAGTAGTCCTACAGGTTGGGGCACTGAAGCTTTCTTT. The encoded protein is CASSPTGWGTEAFF. The full variable domain, completed using reference TRBV19 and TRBJ1-1, is DGGITQSPKYLFRKEGQNVTLSCEQNLNHDAMYWYRQDPGQGLRLIYYSQIVNDFQKGDIAEGYSVSREKKESFPLTVTSAQKNPTAFYLCASSPTGWGTEAFFGQGTRLTVV.

The rearrangement joins TRBV7-9 to TRBJ2-3; a possible D gene is TRBD2 (5 bases). CDR3 length: 13 amino acids. Trimming cost V 6 bases and J 4 bases, with 11 bases left between them. Per germline, CDR1 SEHNR and CDR2 FQNEAQ (reference sequence). CDR3 DNA: TGTGCCAGCAGACCCGCCGGGGCAGATACGCAGTATTTT. Residues: CASRPAGADTQYF.

The chain links TRBV11-3 to TRBJ2-1; 12 nucleotides agree with TRBD2. Per the germline V gene, CDR1 is SGHNT and CDR2 is YENEEA. This CDR3 spans 16 amino acids. V shed 1 base, J shed 5 bases, and the junction held 3 bases outside the gene matches. The CDR3 protein is CASSLGRTSGNNEQFF. In DNA, the CDR3 is TGTGCCAGCAGCTTAGGTCGGACTAGCGGGAACAATGAGCAGTTCTTC.

The chain combines TRBV11-2 with TRBJ2-7; D gene uncertain. Germline V gene data show CDR1 as SGHAT and CDR2 as FQNNGV. Trimming took off 3 bases at V and 6 bases at J, with 18 bases between the two ends. The CDR3 has 15 residues. The CDR3 coding sequence is TGTGCCAGCAGCTTGGTGTGGCGGAGACCTTCCGAGCAGTACTTC. It encodes CASSLVWRRPSEQYF.

In its sample, this clone was seen once. The chain combines TRBV14 with TRBJ2-3; 10 bases are shared with TRBD2. CDR1 is SGHDN and CDR2 is FVKESK in the germline V gene. CDR3 length: 15 residues. V was clipped by 3 bases and J by 5 bases; unmatched bases: 5. CDR3 sequence (DNA): TGTGCCAGCAGCCATCTAGCGGGAGTGGGAGATACGCAGTATTTT. Encoded protein: CASSHLAGVGDTQYF. The variable domain in full, completed from reference TRBV14 and TRBJ2-3, reads EAGVTQFPSHSVIEKGQTVTLRCDPISGHDNLYWYRRVMGKEIKFLLHFVKESKQDESGMPNNRFLAERTGGTYSTLKVQPAELEDSGVYFCASSHLAGVGDTQYFGPGTRLTVL.

The chain employs TRBV7-9 and TRBJ2-5, with D possibly being TRBD1 (5 bases). Per germline, CDR1 SEHNR and CDR2 FQNEAQ (reference sequence). CDR3 size: 14 residues. The germline V and J ends were trimmed by 4 bases and 4 bases, with 13 bases remaining between them. CDR3 DNA sequence: TGTGCCAGCAGCTCACAGGACCCATCAGAGACCCAGTACTTC. Its protein product is CASSSQDPSETQYF.

The rearrangement joins TRBV11-2 to TRBJ2-3; the D gene is possibly TRBD2 (5 bases). V lost 5 bases to trimming and J lost 12 bases, with 30 bases between them. CDR1 SGHAT and CDR2 FQNNGV come from the germline V gene. This CDR3 comprises 17 residues. CDR3 in amino acids: CASSPLWSEATRVSQYF. The CDR3 DNA sequence: TGTGCCAGCAGCCCTCTTTGGTCGGAGGCCACCCGTGTAAGCCAGTATTTT.

The rearrangement links TRBV4-3 to TRBJ2-1; D might be TRBD2 (6 bases). Germline assignment: CDR1 LGHNA and CDR2 YSLEER. Trimming left V 0 bases short and J 4 bases short, with 10 bases between. The CDR3 is 15 residues long. The CDR3 reads CASSQESSAYNEQFF. As DNA, the CDR3 is TGCGCCAGCAGCCAAGAGTCTAGCGCTTACAATGAGCAGTTCTTC.

This sequence joins TRBV9 and TRBJ1-1; D call uncertain. V dropped 3 bases and J dropped 10 bases, with 13 bases sitting between them. The CDR3 consists of 12 residues. CDR1 is SGDLS and CDR2 is YYNGEE in the germline V gene. The CDR3 loop is CASSAGDGRAFF. The DNA of the CDR3 is TGTGCCAGCAGCGCAGGCGATGGGAGAGCTTTCTTT.

The J gene is TRBJ2-1, the V gene TRBV6-5; 12 bases are a match to TRBD2. The V gene end was trimmed by 4 bases and the J gene end by 8 bases; junction bases not matched to a gene: 3. The CDR3 spans 14 residues. Per germline, CDR1 MNHEY and CDR2 SVGAGI. In DNA, the CDR3 is TGTGCCAGCAGTTCTTGGACTAGCGGGGATGAGCAGTTCTTC. This gives the protein CASSSWTSGDEQFF.

The rearrangement links TRBV29-1 to TRBJ2-7; D perhaps matches TRBD2 (5 bases). CDR1 is SQVTM and CDR2 is ANQGSEA in the germline V gene. V was trimmed by 4 bases and J by 6 bases, leaving 16 bases between them. This CDR3 has 13 residues. For the CDR3, the DNA is TGCAGCGTTGCGGGGATACCCTCGGGCGAGCAGTACTTC. It encodes CSVAGIPSGEQYF.

Of note for this clone: The sample holds other DNA sequences that translate to the same CDR3. The chain links TRBV13 to TRBJ2-7, with 9 bases fitting TRBD2. Germline CDR1 reads PRHDT; CDR2 reads FYEKMQ (reference sequence). The CDR3 length is 14 residues. The trim removed 5 bases at V and 0 bases at J, leaving 2 bases unmatched. The CDR3: CASSLSGSSYEQYF. The CDR3 DNA reads as TGTGCCAGCAGCCTTAGCGGGAGCTCCTACGAGCAGTACTTC.

The J gene is TRBJ1-1, the V gene TRBV7-9, with D uncertain. The CDR3 is 12 residues long. Germline V CDR1 and CDR2: SEHNR, FQNEAQ (reference sequence). The germline V and J ends were trimmed by 1 base and 10 bases, with 10 bases remaining between them. The CDR3 nucleotides are TGTGCCAGCAGCTTAGGGACCCTGGGAGCTTTCTTT. Amino acid sequence: CASSLGTLGAFF.

Of note for this clone: At the DNA level, this CDR3 is encoded by other sequences in the same sample as well. This chain joins TRBV7-9 and TRBJ1-5, with TRBD1 identical over 7 bases. After removal of 3 bases from V and 5 bases from J, the junction contained 4 bases not matched to a gene. This CDR3 has 14 residues. Looked up from germline, CDR1 is SEHNR and CDR2 is FQNEAQ (reference sequence). Written as DNA, the CDR3 is TGTGCCAGCAGCTTGGAGACAGGGTATCAGCCCCAGCATTTT. Translating gives CASSLETGYQPQHF.

The J gene is TRBJ2-7, the V gene TRBV10-1; perhaps D is TRBD1 or TRBD2 (5 bases each). Trimming removed 9 bases at V and 0 bases at J, with 15 bases between. Germline CDR1 WNHNN, CDR2 SYGVQD (reference sequence). This CDR3 comprises 14 residues. The CDR3 loop is CASSPGTNSYEQYF. The CDR3 nucleotides are TGCGCCAGTTCCCCGGGGACGAACTCCTACGAGCAGTACTTC.

As concerns this clone: This same CDR3 is encoded by further DNA sequences in the sample. The chain has TRBV6-5 and TRBJ2-7; 10 nucleotides align to TRBD1. The CDR3 runs to 14 residues. Germline trimming cut 5 bases from V and 3 bases from J; bases unmatched to any gene: 4. Germline V gives CDR1 MNHEY, CDR2 SVGAGI. CDR3 protein: CASSPGQGNYEQYF. DNA of the CDR3: TGTGCCAGCAGTCCGGGACAGGGGAACTACGAGCAGTACTTC.

The table lists this clone with a count of one. This chain links TRBV6-1 with TRBJ2-7; D call uncertain. V gave up 3 bases and J gave up 2 bases, with 5 bases separating them. Germline CDR1 reads MNHNS; CDR2 reads SASEGT. This CDR3 region has 12 residues. For the CDR3, the DNA is TGTGCCAGCAGTGATGAAGCCTACGAGCAGTACTTC. It codes for CASSDEAYEQYF.

The chain combines TRBV6-5 with TRBJ1-4, with D tentatively TRBD1 (5 bases). Germline lookup yields CDR1 MNHEY and CDR2 SVGAGI. There are 14 residues in the CDR3. Trimming shortened V by 6 bases and J by 8 bases, and 16 bases separated the two germline ends. This chain's CDR3 is CASRLTGSREKLFF. CDR3 bases: TGTGCCAGCAGACTTACAGGTTCTAGGGAAAAACTGTTTTTT.